This TCR beta chain is from a study of CD8+CD57+ T cells in acquired aplastic anemia. Background on the study: Across the sorted CD4+ and CD8+ cells, DNA amounts averaged roughly 3 ug.

About this clonotype itself: What it recognizes is unknown.

Genomic DNA constituted the template upon which TCR beta VDJ and CDR3 profiling was performed. TCRdb analysed the reads with MiXCR anew, one entry per CDR3 protein. The data show roughly 250,000 distinct CDR3 sequences, with approximately 79% seen just once and about 41% held by the top ten. Points from the study as a whole: Patients and controls turned out to have some 30 CD8+ CDR3 sequences in common.

For sequencing, patients were chosen who had shown expansion of CD8+CD57+ cells by flow cytometry. CDR1 and CDR2 from the germline V gene are SGHTA and FQGNSA. This CDR3 spans 16 amino acids. The junction had 16 bases not matched to a gene; V was cut back by 5 bases and J by 11 bases. This chain uses TRBV7-2 with TRBJ2-1, with 9 bases identical to TRBD2. This clonotype was obtained from a human donor with aplastic anemia. The sequencing sample was made of sorted CD4+, CD8+, or CD8+CD57+ T cells (not recorded which) from PBMCs. As DNA, the CDR3 is TGTGCCAGCAGCCCAAGCCCTAGCGGGGCCTACGAGCAGCAGTTCTTC. Encoded protein: CASSPSPSGAYEQQFF.